The 11 T cell receptor beta chains presented below share a single source sample, sequenced in a study of blood T cell repertoires in COVID-19. Produced via immunoSEQ multiplex PCR; TCRdb's table is partial and in-frame only. The sample contains about 140,000 clones, 88% of which appear only once. What was sequenced was peripheral blood. The source is a human donor with COVID-19, enrolled during active disease. The donor label of this sample is uncertain.

The chain employs TRBV19 and TRBJ1-3, with D maybe TRBD1 (5 bases). This CDR3 spans 16 amino acids. The V end lost 5 bases, the J end lost 0 bases, and 14 bases lay between the germline ends. Germline V lookup: CDR1 LNHDA, CDR2 SQIVND (reference sequence). CDR3 loop: CASSFGGHDSGNTIYF. For the CDR3, the DNA is TGTGCCAGTAGTTTCGGGGGTCACGACTCTGGAAACACCATATATTTT.

V and J are TRBV2 and TRBJ2-7; TRBD1 is a possible D gene (6 bases). Germline V gives CDR1 SNHLY, CDR2 FYNNEI. The CDR3 loop spans 15 amino acids. The V gene lost 4 bases and the J gene lost 0 bases, with 13 bases spanning the gap. In DNA form, the CDR3 reads TGTGCCAGCAGTGGGATGGACAGAAGCTCCTACGAGCAGTACTTC. Protein product: CASSGMDRSSYEQYF.

The chain uses TRBV19 and TRBJ1-6; 7 positions match TRBD1. Germline CDR1 is LNHDA and CDR2 is SQIVND (reference sequence). The CDR3 is made up of 17 amino acids. V shed 0 bases and J 10 bases; nucleotides not matched to a gene: 12. This CDR3 reads CASSIDSFTGVGSPLHF. The CDR3 DNA follows: TGTGCCAGTAGTATAGACTCATTCACAGGGGTAGGCTCACCCCTCCACTTT.

This clone was seen once. This chain links TRBV7-2 with TRBJ1-3, with 7 positions matching TRBD1. Germline trimming cut 7 bases from V and 4 bases from J; bases unmatched to any gene: 10. Germline CDR1 and CDR2: SGHTA and FQGNSA. The CDR3 is 15 residues long. In nucleotides, the CDR3 is TGTGCCAGCACCTACGACAGGGCTACCGGAAACACCATATATTTT. Translation gives CASTYDRATGNTIYF.

This clone was recorded only once. The chain links TRBV3-1 (or the pseudogene TRBV3-2) to TRBJ1-2; tentative D call: TRBD1 (5 bases). The CDR3 extends over 13 amino acids. Germline values: CDR1 LGHDT, CDR2 YNNKEL (reference sequence). Trimming stripped 2 bases from V and 5 bases from J, with 9 bases between. DNA of the CDR3: TGTGCCAGCAGCCAATTACAGGAGTATGGCTACACCTTC. Its protein product is CASSQLQEYGYTF.

The chain links TRBV5-4 to TRBJ1-3, with a tentative D call TRBD1 (5 bases). The germline gives CDR1 SGHNT, CDR2 YYREEE (reference sequence). Deletions cut 3 bases from V and 0 bases from J, with 10 bases between. The CDR3 totals 15 residues. In DNA, the CDR3 is TGTGCCAGCAGCTGGGGGACTCCCTCTGGAAACACCATATATTTT. Protein sequence: CASSWGTPSGNTIYF. The full variable domain, completed using reference TRBV5-4 and TRBJ1-3, is ETGVTQSPTHLIKTRGQQVTLRCSSQSGHNTVSWYQQALGQGPQFIFQYYREEENGRGNFPPRFSGLQFPNYSSELNVNALELDDSALYLCASSWGTPSGNTIYFGEGSWLTVV.

This clone showed up just once. The rearrangement joins TRBV11-2 to TRBJ1-1; D not resolved. Germline CDR1 and CDR2: SGHAT and FQNNGV. Trimming took 3 bases from V and 1 from J, leaving 6 bases between them. The length of the CDR3 is 13 residues. CDR3 loop: CASSFQENTEAFF. The CDR3 DNA is TGTGCCAGCAGCTTTCAGGAGAACACTGAAGCTTTCTTT.

Concerning this clone: Other DNA sequences in this specimen translate into the identical CDR3. V is TRBV3-1 (or the pseudogene TRBV3-2) and J is TRBJ2-5; 7 bases fit TRBD2. CDR3 size: 14 residues. In germline, CDR1 is LGHDT, CDR2 YNNKEL (reference sequence). Trimming took 5 bases from V and 4 from J; bases not matched to a gene: 7. The CDR3 DNA reads as TGTGCCAGCAGCAGGGGTTCGGGGGGAGAGACCCAGTACTTC. This sequence encodes CASSRGSGGETQYF.

The chain links TRBV5-6 to TRBJ2-1; the D is unclear. Trimming cost V 0 bases and J 1 base, with 11 bases left between them. Germline V lookup: CDR1 SGHDT, CDR2 YYEEEE. The CDR3 spans 16 residues. The CDR3 here is CASSLEWRISYNEQFF. The CDR3 DNA is TGTGCCAGCAGCTTGGAATGGCGGATTTCCTACAATGAGCAGTTCTTC.

The chain joins TRBV7-9 to TRBJ1-2; D not resolved. V was shortened by 5 bases and J by 8 bases, with 18 bases between the two germline ends. The germline CDR1 and CDR2 sequences are SEHNR and FQNEAQ (reference sequence). The CDR3 has 14 residues. This chain's CDR3 is CASSAQWEGGGYTF. Here the CDR3 DNA reads TGTGCCAGCAGCGCCCAGTGGGAGGGAGGCGGCTACACCTTC.

CDR3 loop: CASRRQDEQFF. The CDR3 coding sequence is TGCGCCAGCCGAAGACAGGATGAGCAGTTCTTC. This chain links TRBV5-1 with TRBJ2-1; tentative D call: TRBD1 (6 bases). V shed 7 bases and J shed 8 bases, with 10 bases lying between them. The germline V gene has CDR1 SGHRS and CDR2 YFSETQ. The CDR3 contains 11 residues. Supplemented by reference TRBV5-1 and TRBJ2-1, the full variable domain reads KAGVTQTPRYLIKTRGQQVTLSCSPISGHRSVSWYQQTPGQGLQFLFEYFSETQRNKGNFPGRFSGRQFSNSRSEMNVSTLELGDSALYLCASRRQDEQFFGPGTRLTVL.